This T cell receptor beta chain originates from a study of cytomegalovirus exposure and HLA in healthy donors. Study-wide points: Diagnosis of cytomegalovirus status made by the classifier reportedly showed high specificity and sensitivity. When analyzed later, the rates of TCR association showed variation by HLA locus, with DRB1 the most and HLA-C the fewest. Researchers reported in a later analysis that common viral pathogens appeared linked to several top clusters.

Trimming took 5 bases from V and 0 from J, leaving 17 bases between them. The length of the CDR3 is 17 residues. Germline V gives CDR1 SGHVS, CDR2 FQNEAQ. PCR amplification relied on 60 Vbeta primers (plus 13 Jbeta primers). Method: immunoSEQ multiplex PCR; TCRdb's copy keeps in-frame clones and lacks some. The sample records roughly 200,000 clones, around 77% being singletons. Comments on this clone: What it binds is unknown.

The gene calls are TRBV7-8 and TRBJ1-3; D is uncertain. This sequence was found in a woman younger than 45 in good health and CMV-seronegative. Source material: PBMCs. CDR3 nucleotide sequence: TGTGCCAGCAGCCTGGCAGTGGCTCTGGCCTCTGGAAACACCATATATTTT. Its protein is CASSLAVALASGNTIYF.